A single sample gave rise to the 14 T cell receptor beta chains below, sequenced in a study of T cell responses to AZD1222 COVID-19 vaccine. Method: immunoSEQ multiplex PCR; TCRdb's copy keeps in-frame clones and lacks some. The sample holds about 130,000 clones, approximately 85% seen once. Sample: peripheral blood, taken 28 days after the second AZD1222 dose. Source of these receptors: an adult who received the AZD1222 COVID-19 vaccine.

V usage is TRBV29-1 and J usage is TRBJ2-4; 9 nucleotides match TRBD2. The CDR3 runs 14 residues. The germline V gene encodes CDR1 SQVTM and CDR2 ANQGSEA. The J segment lost 8 bases and the V segment lost 7 bases, leaving 12 bases of the junction unmatched. In DNA, the CDR3 is TGCAGCGCCGCCAGAAGCGGGAGGCGGGACATTCAGTACTTC. Protein: CSAARSGRRDIQYF.

The chain links TRBV6-5 to TRBJ1-2; 11 bases fit TRBD1. The CDR3 is 15 residues long. With V trimmed by 5 bases and J by 2 bases, 4 bases remained unmatched. Germline V gene sequence: CDR1 MNHEY, CDR2 SVGAGI. Written as DNA, the CDR3 is TGTGCCAGCAGTAACCGGGACAGGGGGAACTATGGCTACACCTTC. As protein: CASSNRDRGNYGYTF.

This clone was detected a few times. The chain employs TRBV7-2 and TRBJ1-1; 7 bases are a match to TRBD1. The CDR3 covers 15 residues. The junction had 7 bases not matched to a gene; V was cut back by 6 bases and J by 0 bases. CDR1 SGHTA and CDR2 FQGNSA come from the germline V gene. The CDR3 protein is CASRVVQGVNTEAFF. CDR3 nucleotides: TGTGCCAGCAGGGTCGTCCAGGGGGTGAACACTGAAGCTTTCTTT.

The chain recombines TRBV19 with TRBJ1-6; TRBD1 aligns across 7 bases. Unmatched junction bases numbered 2, after V lost 7 bases and J lost 5 bases. From germline, CDR1 is LNHDA and CDR2 SQIVND (reference sequence). The length of the CDR3 is 13 residues. CDR3 region: CASKTGDNSPLHF. CDR3 in DNA: TGTGCCAGTAAAACAGGGGATAATTCACCCCTCCACTTT.

This rearrangement joins TRBV30 to TRBJ2-5, with D perhaps TRBD1 or TRBD2 (6 bases each). The germline V gene encodes CDR1 GTSNPN and CDR2 SVGIG (reference sequence). Trimming left V 2 bases short and J 4 bases short, with 14 bases between. There are 14 residues in the CDR3. Here the CDR3 reads CAWSKGGLGETQYF. Written as DNA, the CDR3 is TGTGCCTGGAGTAAGGGGGGCTTGGGAGAGACCCAGTACTTC.

This chain joins TRBV3-1 (or the pseudogene TRBV3-2) and TRBJ1-1; D remains unclear. Per the germline V gene, CDR1 is LGHDT and CDR2 is YNNKEL (reference sequence). The CDR3 has 15 amino acids. V was shortened by 5 bases and J by 4 bases, with 17 bases between the two germline ends. This chain's CDR3 is CASSGLSPIRTEAFF. The DNA for the CDR3 is TGTGCCAGCAGCGGTCTGTCTCCAATTCGCACTGAAGCTTTCTTT.

The chain joins TRBV25-1 to TRBJ1-6, with unresolved D. V was pared by 1 base and J by 8 bases, with 9 bases between. The CDR3 length is 14 residues. From germline, CDR1 is MGHDK and CDR2 SYGVNS. The CDR3 DNA sequence: TGTGCCAGCAGTGAATCCCAGGCTTATTCACCCCTCCACTTT. It encodes CASSESQAYSPLHF. Variable domain in full (rest from reference TRBV25-1 and TRBJ1-6): EADIYQTPRYLVIGTGKKITLECSQTMGHDKMYWYQQDPGMELHLIHYSYGVNSTEKGDLSSESTVSRIRTEHFPLTLESARPSHTSQYLCASSESQAYSPLHFGNGTRLTVT.

CDR3 loop: CASSYASGWGEQFF. In DNA form, the CDR3 reads TGTGCCAGCAGTTACGCTAGCGGGTGGGGTGAGCAGTTCTTC. The chain employs TRBV6-2 or TRBV6-3 and TRBJ2-1, with TRBD2 identical over 8 bases. After removal of 2 bases from V and 9 bases from J, the junction contained 6 bases not matched to a gene. The CDR3 contains 14 residues. Germline CDR1 reads MNHEY; CDR2 reads SVGEGT.

The gene calls are TRBV7-2 and TRBJ2-1; 14 nucleotides align to TRBD2. V was pared by 5 bases and J by 5 bases, with 11 bases of the junction left unmatched. Germline V CDR1 and CDR2: SGHTA, FQGNSA. CDR3 size: 18 residues. The CDR3 loop is CASSTKRTSGGTNNEQFF. CDR3 bases: TGTGCCAGCAGCACAAAGAGGACTAGCGGGGGGACGAACAATGAGCAGTTCTTC.

The CDR3 loop reads CASSPPTGGFNNEQFF. In nucleotides, the CDR3 is TGTGCCAGCAGCCCCCCGACAGGGGGGTTTAACAATGAGCAGTTCTTC. The chain is built from TRBV5-4 and TRBJ2-1; 9 bases are shared with TRBD1. The CDR3 is 16 amino acids. Trimming at V came to 4 bases and at J to 5 bases, leaving 10 bases not matched to a gene. CDR1 is SGHNT, CDR2 YYREEE, per germline (reference sequence).

This clone occurred a few times. The chain links TRBV27 to TRBJ1-1, with 9 bases lining up with TRBD1. V gave up 5 bases and J gave up 4 bases; unmatched junction bases: 14. CDR3 length: 17 residues. Germline loops: CDR1 MNHEY, CDR2 SMNVEV (reference sequence). This chain's CDR3 is CASSATGTGFYITEAFF. The DNA for the CDR3 is TGTGCCAGCAGTGCGACCGGGACAGGGTTCTATATCACTGAAGCTTTCTTT.

The chain has TRBV11-2 and TRBJ1-4; TRBD1 is a possible D gene (6 bases). The V and J ends lost 2 bases and 7 bases respectively, with 17 bases between them. The CDR3 covers 16 residues. CDR1 SGHAT and CDR2 FQNNGV come from the germline V gene. The CDR3 DNA reads as TGTGCCAGCAGCTTAATGTTGGGGGGCACTCCTGAAAAACTGTTTTTT. It encodes CASSLMLGGTPEKLFF. The full variable domain, completed using reference TRBV11-2 and TRBJ1-4, is EAGVAQSPRYKIIEKRQSVAFWCNPISGHATLYWYQQILGQGPKLLIQFQNNGVVDDSQLPKDRFSAERLKGVDSTLKIQPAKLEDSAVYLCASSLMLGGTPEKLFFGSGTQLSVL.

The chain carries TRBV29-1 and TRBJ1-3; D is perhaps TRBD1 (5 bases). Trimming took off 6 bases at V and 8 bases at J, with 17 bases between the two ends. The CDR3 sequence is 13 residues long. Germline-derived CDR1 and CDR2 are SQVTM and ANQGSEA. The CDR3 DNA reads TGCAGCGTCCTCGGTGGGGCGCGGGACACCATATATTTT. This gives the protein CSVLGGARDTIYF. Together with reference TRBV29-1 and TRBJ1-3, the CDR3 gives the full variable domain: SAVISQKPSRDICQRGTSLTIQCQVDSQVTMMFWYRQQPGQSLTLIATANQGSEATYESGFVIDKFPISRPNLTFSTLTVSNMSPEDSSIYLCSVLGGARDTIYFGEGSWLTVV.

J is TRBJ1-2 and V is TRBV18; a weak D match, TRBD1 (6 bases). Germline V gene lookup returns CDR1 KGHSH and CDR2 LQKENI. The V gene lost 5 bases and the J gene lost 8 bases, with 12 bases spanning the gap. The CDR3 contains 12 residues. As DNA, the CDR3 is TGTGCCAGCTCAAACAGGGTTTACGGCTACACCTTC. Translating gives CASSNRVYGYTF.